This T cell receptor beta chain was sequenced for a study of spatial heterogeneity in lung cancer. TCRdb re-analysed the 5' RACE reads in MiXCR, keeping a single row per CDR3 protein. The table records roughly 21,000 distinct CDR3 sequences, roughly 3% of them present only once. Stated time point: sample taken at primary tumor resection. Unsorted whole RNA samples from tumor, nontumor lung or frozen PBMC were sequenced. Trimming removed 3 bases from V and 4 bases from J, with 14 bases in between. Germline CDR1 reads SGHVS; CDR2 reads FNYEAQ. The CDR3 is 15 amino acids. The TCR was taken from a female donor with early-stage non-small cell lung cancer. Source: PBMCs, taken at surgery. The chain combines TRBV7-6 with TRBJ2-3; D may be TRBD1 or TRBD2 (6 bases each). CDR3 protein: CASSFLGGHADTQYF. The CDR3 DNA follows: TGTGCCAGCAGCTTCCTTGGGGGGCACGCAGATACGCAGTATTTT.